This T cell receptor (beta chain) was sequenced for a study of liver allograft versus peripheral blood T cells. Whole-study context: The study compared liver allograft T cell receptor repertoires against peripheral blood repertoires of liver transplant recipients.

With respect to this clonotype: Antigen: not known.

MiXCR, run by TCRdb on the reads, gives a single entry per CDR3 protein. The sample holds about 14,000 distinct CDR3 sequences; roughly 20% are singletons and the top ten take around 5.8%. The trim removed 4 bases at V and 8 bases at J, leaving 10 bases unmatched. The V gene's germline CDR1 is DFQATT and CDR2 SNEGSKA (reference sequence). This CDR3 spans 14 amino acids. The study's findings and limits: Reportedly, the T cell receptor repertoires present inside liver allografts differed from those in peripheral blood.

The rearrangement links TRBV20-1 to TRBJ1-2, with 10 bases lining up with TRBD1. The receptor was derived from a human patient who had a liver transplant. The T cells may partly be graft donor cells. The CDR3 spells CSATPGTGVEGYTF. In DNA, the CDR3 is TGCAGTGCTACCCCCGGGACAGGGGTGGAGGGCTACACCTTC.